This TCR beta chain was found in a study of PD-1 blockade in classical Hodgkin lymphoma. This CDR3 contains 13 residues. V was cut by 4 bases and J by 7 bases, with 12 bases left in between. Germline CDR1 reads SGHNT; CDR2 reads YYREEE (reference sequence). Assay: immunoSEQ multiplex PCR; the TCRdb copy retains only in-frame clones and omits some. The sample gives over 7,000 clones, about 74% of which show up once; 7% to 8.5% is in the top ten. The count of this clone is one. Its antigen remains unknown. After autologous stem cell transplantation all patients relapsed, and prior brentuximab vedotin exposure differed between cohorts. Magnetic negative selection was used to purify CD4+ T cells from PBMCs that had been thawed. Study findings and constraints: Newly diagnosed patients were reported to exhibit reduced baseline TCR diversity relative to healthy donors.

This TCR was sampled from a human donor with classical Hodgkin lymphoma. This sequence joins TRBV5-4 and TRBJ2-4; D is unclear. The sequencing here drew on CD4+ T cells from blood, taken at baseline. The CDR3 spells CASSLKDGNIQYF. In nucleotides, the CDR3 is TGTGCCAGCAGCCTAAAAGACGGGAACATTCAGTACTTC.